Below are 31 T cell receptor beta chains sequenced from a single sample in a study of T cells in Graves' hyperthyroidism and ophthalmopathy (dated by TCRdb to between 2018 and 2021). The library relied on multiplex PCR. The sequencer listed for this sample is Illumina HiSeq 2000. TCR beta CDR3 regions were amplified from RNA transcripts. A first-round RT-PCR of the TCR CDR3 used the HTBI primer set with the Qiagen OneStep RT-PCR kit. TCRdb reran the public reads through fastp at Q25 and MiXCR, keeping productive beta chains. Here each entry gathers all rows of one CDR3 protein and keeps the most common genes and DNA. Present in this sample are about 590,000 distinct CDR3 sequences, approximately 15% of which were seen just once. More than 6% of the sample comes from the top ten. Sequencing input: blood. These receptors originate from a woman under 30 with Graves' ophthalmopathy.

In the case of this clonotype: The junction does not match germline at one end; this may be a read error. The chain couples TRBV6-1 to TRBJ1-2; D perhaps matches TRBD1 (5 bases). The CDR3 length is 13 residues. CDR1 and CDR2 from the germline V gene are MNHNS and SASEGT. CDR3 sequence (DNA): TGTGTCAGCAGTTTTTCGGGACTCTATGGCTACACCTTC. It translates to CVSSFSGLYGYTF.

The table lists this clonotype with many counts. The chain recombines TRBV3-1 with TRBJ2-2; D remains unclear. The CDR3 sequence is 15 residues long. CDR1 and CDR2 (germline): LGHDT, YNNKEL (reference sequence). V lost 0 bases, J lost 1 base, and 6 bases lay in between. The CDR3, as DNA: TGTGCCAGCAGCCAAGACAGAGGGAACACCGGGGAGCTGTTTTTT. Protein: CASSQDRGNTGELFF.

In its sample, this clonotype was seen many times. The rearrangement joins TRBV27 to TRBJ2-7, with D tentatively TRBD2 (6 bases). The length of the CDR3 is 15 residues. V lost 3 bases, J lost 7 bases, and 19 bases lay in between. Germline CDR1 MNHEY, CDR2 SMNVEV (reference sequence). CDR3 coding DNA: TGTGCCAGCAGTTTGCAGCAGGGAGGTCTTTGGGAGCAGTACTTC. It yields the protein CASSLQQGGLWEQYF.

There are many counts of this clonotype. V is TRBV28 and J is TRBJ2-5; D assignment may be TRBD1 or TRBD2 (5 bases each). The germline CDR1 and CDR2 sequences are MDHEN and SYDVKM. V was cut by 5 bases and J by 2 bases, with 15 bases left in between. CDR3 size: 15 residues. CDR3 residues: CASSPSGTGQETQYF. The CDR3 bases are TGTGCCAGCAGTCCCTCTGGGACGGGACAAGAGACCCAGTACTTC.

This clonotype has at least ten counts. V is TRBV7-8 and J is TRBJ2-3, with 7 bases identical to TRBD2. This CDR3 is 16 amino acids long. V lost 2 bases, J lost 2 bases, and 7 bases stayed unmatched. Germline V CDR1 and CDR2: SGHVS, FQNEAQ. CDR3 residues: CASSLLGGSVTDTQYF. The CDR3 DNA sequence: TGTGCCAGCAGCTTATTGGGCGGGAGTGTCACAGATACGCAGTATTTT.

This clonotype has ten or more counts. Its ends do not fully match the called genes, so a read error is possible. The chain combines TRBV5-1 with TRBJ2-4, with D possibly matching TRBD2 (5 bases). The CDR3 contains 14 residues. Per germline, CDR1 SGHRS and CDR2 YFSETQ. Here the CDR3 DNA reads TGCGCCAGCAGGTTGGCGGGCAACCAGGACATTCAGTACTTC. Its translation is CASRLAGNQDIQYF.

This chain joins TRBV20-1 and TRBJ1-2; a possible D gene is TRBD1 (6 bases). This CDR3 region has 14 residues. V lost 5 bases and J lost 6, with 19 bases in between. CDR1 and CDR2 (germline): DFQATT, SNEGSKA (reference sequence). CDR3 sequence: CSAGSSGAQNGYTF. DNA for the CDR3: TGCAGTGCTGGATCATCGGGGGCGCAGAATGGCTACACCTTC.

This clonotype was detected a few times. This chain's CDR3 is CASSWRTGGTGELFF. CDR3 DNA sequence: TGTGCCAGCTCCTGGAGAACTGGGGGCACCGGGGAGCTGTTTTTT. The rearrangement links TRBV9 to TRBJ2-2; D may match TRBD1 or TRBD2 (5 bases each). V was clipped by 7 bases and J by 4 bases, with 17 bases between them. CDR3 length: 15 amino acids. Germline lookup yields CDR1 SGDLS and CDR2 YYNGEE.

This clonotype was seen only a few times. Compared with germline, one end of the junction differs, possibly owing to a read error. This sequence joins TRBV11-2 and TRBJ1-4, with 7 positions matching TRBD1. The CDR3 has 15 residues. CDR1 SGHAT and CDR2 FQNNGV come from the germline V gene. The CDR3 loop is CASGLSGTEREKLFF. In nucleotides, the CDR3 is TGTGCCAGCGGCTTATCCGGGACAGAGAGGGAAAAACTGTTTTTT.

This clonotype occurred many times. The gene calls are TRBV6-1 and TRBJ2-5, with 10 bases that match TRBD2. Looked up from germline, CDR1 is MNHNS and CDR2 is SASEGT. Trimming cost V 6 bases and J 2 bases; bases outside gene matches: 6. The CDR3 is 15 residues long. CDR3 sequence: CASSPGLAAQETQYF. In DNA, the CDR3 is TGTGCCAGCAGCCCCGGACTAGCGGCACAAGAGACCCAGTACTTC.

This clonotype has at least ten counts. The chain is built from TRBV11-2 and TRBJ1-2; 9 bases are shared with TRBD1. Trimming took 4 bases from V and 6 from J; bases not matched to a gene: 12. This CDR3 spans 16 amino acids. Per germline, CDR1 SGHAT and CDR2 FQNNGV. In DNA, the CDR3 is TGTGCCAGCAGCTCAATCTACGGGGACAGGGACAATGGCTACACCTTC. The encoded protein is CASSSIYGDRDNGYTF.

This clonotype has just a few counts. J is TRBJ2-2 and V is TRBV28; D is perhaps TRBD2 (5 bases). V lost 3 bases, J lost 5 bases, and 16 bases lay in between. The CDR3 covers 16 residues. Germline-derived CDR1 and CDR2 are MDHEN and SYDVKM. The CDR3 DNA reads as TGTGCCAGCAGTTTTTTCATAAGCGGACGTACCGGGGAGCTGTTTTTT. It codes for CASSFFISGRTGELFF.

This clonotype has a count of ten or more. This chain links TRBV7-2 with TRBJ2-1; 10 bases are shared with TRBD2. The germline V gene has CDR1 SGHTA and CDR2 FQGNSA. The CDR3 runs to 17 residues. Trimming at V came to 3 bases and at J to 7 bases, leaving 12 bases not matched to a gene. The CDR3: CASSFFRVSGRGNEQFF. The CDR3 region has the DNA TGTGCCAGCAGCTTTTTTAGAGTCAGCGGGAGGGGAAATGAGCAGTTCTTC.

This clonotype was seen ten or more times. The CDR3: CASSFPGQGWEWSTGELFF. CDR3 DNA sequence: TGTGCCAGCAGCTTCCCGGGACAGGGCTGGGAATGGAGCACCGGGGAGCTGTTTTTT. V usage is TRBV11-3 and J usage is TRBJ2-2; 9 bases agree with TRBD1. The CDR3 is made up of 19 amino acids. Germline V gives CDR1 SGHNT, CDR2 YENEEA. With 3 bases clipped from V and 4 bases from J, the junction kept 15 bases outside the gene matches.

A few counts support this clonotype. A much larger clone lies one base from this, so it may be a read error. The V gene is TRBV30, the J gene TRBJ2-1; a weak D match, TRBD1 (6 bases). The germline V gene encodes CDR1 GTSNPN and CDR2 SVGIG (reference sequence). This CDR3 is built from 14 residues. This chain's CDR3 is CAWSVQGGFDELFF. CDR3 coding DNA: TGTGCCTGGAGTGTACAGGGCGGGTTTGATGAGCTGTTCTTC.

The genes are TRBV19 and TRBJ1-1; D unresolved. The V end was cut by 10 bases, the J end by 3 bases, with 18 bases between. Germline V gene data show CDR1 as LNHDA and CDR2 as SQIVND (reference sequence). The CDR3 is 14 residues long. CDR3 amino acids: CATIYKEGYTEAFF. CDR3 nucleotide sequence: TGTGCCACCATATACAAGGAGGGATACACTGAAGCTTTCTTT.

This clonotype was observed at least ten times. The chain uses TRBV30 and TRBJ1-1; D remains unclear. Germline V CDR1 and CDR2: GTSNPN, SVGIG (reference sequence). The V and J ends lost 4 bases and 6 bases respectively, with 12 bases between them. CDR3 length: 12 residues. For the CDR3, the DNA is TGTGCCTGGAAGAAGGTGAGTTCTGAAGCTTTCTTT. Protein sequence: CAWKKVSSEAFF.

This clonotype was seen a handful of times. This chain connects TRBV5-8 to TRBJ1-5; 9 nucleotides align to TRBD1. The CDR3 totals 17 residues. The V gene end was trimmed by 6 bases and the J gene end by 3 bases; junction bases not matched to a gene: 13. The germline gives CDR1 SGHTS, CDR2 YDEGEE. The CDR3 nucleotides read TGTGCCAGCACCGCGATTCAGACAGGGGGTAACAATCAGCCCCAGCATTTT. Protein: CASTAIQTGGNNQPQHF. Filled out from reference TRBV5-8 and TRBJ1-5, the complete variable domain reads EAGVTQSPTHLIKTRGQQATLRCSPISGHTSVYWYQQALGLGLQFLLWYDEGEERNRGNFPPRFSGRQFPNYSSELNVNALELEDSALYLCASTAIQTGGNNQPQHFGDGTRLSIL.

This clonotype was found many times. The chain uses TRBV12-3 or TRBV12-4 and TRBJ1-5; 12 bases map to TRBD1. V lost 6 bases to trimming and J lost 4 bases; unmatched junction nucleotides: 7. This CDR3 is 16 amino acids long. This CDR3 reads CASSPPGQGANQPQHF. Here the CDR3 DNA reads TGTGCCAGCAGCCCTCCGGGACAGGGGGCGAATCAGCCCCAGCATTTT.

This clonotype was picked up a small number of times. The chain links TRBV7-9 to TRBJ2-5, with TRBD1 identical over 9 bases. Germline V lookup: CDR1 SEHNR, CDR2 FQNEAQ (reference sequence). The V segment lost 1 base and the J segment 1 base; nucleotides outside the gene matches: 4. The CDR3 is made up of 16 amino acids. Here the CDR3 DNA reads TGTGCCAGCAGCTTAGTACAGGGGGCGCCCCAAGAGACCCAGTACTTC. Residues: CASSLVQGAPQETQYF.

This clonotype was recorded many times. An end of the junction differs from the germline gene, which may be a read error. CDR3 sequence reads: CASSLGRETEAFF. The CDR3 DNA follows: TGTGCCAGCAGCTTAGGTAGGGAAACTGAAGCTTTCTTT. The chain uses TRBV12-3 or TRBV12-4 and TRBJ1-1; D is undetermined. The CDR3 covers 13 residues.

The gene calls are TRBV19 and TRBJ2-7; 8 nucleotides line up with TRBD2. Trimming removed 3 bases from V and 2 bases from J; junction bases left unmatched: 18. This CDR3 is built from 19 residues. Germline V lookup: CDR1 LNHDA, CDR2 SQIVND (reference sequence). CDR3 region: CASSIILGLRAGGAYEQYF. CDR3 DNA sequence: TGTGCCAGTAGTATCATCCTCGGTTTACGTGCGGGGGGTGCCTACGAGCAGTACTTC.

This clonotype was observed at least ten times. The rearrangement joins TRBV12-3 or TRBV12-4 to TRBJ1-5; D perhaps matches TRBD1 (6 bases). V shed 6 bases and J shed 2 bases, with 14 bases lying between them. This CDR3 contains 15 residues. This CDR3 reads CASSRTVGGNQPQHF. The CDR3 DNA reads TGTGCCAGCAGCAGGACAGTTGGGGGCAATCAGCCCCAGCATTTT.

The genes are TRBV4-2 and TRBJ1-6, with TRBD1 identical over 7 bases. The CDR3 has 16 residues. Unmatched junction bases numbered 7, after V lost 0 bases and J lost 8 bases. CDR1 LGHNA and CDR2 YNFKEQ come from the germline V gene. This chain's CDR3 is CASSQEDRPSDSPLHF. The CDR3 DNA follows: TGTGCCAGCAGCCAAGAGGACAGGCCCAGCGATTCACCCCTCCACTTT.

This clonotype showed up just a few times. With a much larger clone just one base away, this may be a read error. The chain has TRBV3-1 and TRBJ2-5; either TRBD1 or TRBD2 may fit D (5 bases each). The CDR3 has 15 residues. The germline V gene has CDR1 LGHDT and CDR2 YNNKEL (reference sequence). This CDR3 is CASSQDRSQGEAQYF. The CDR3 coding sequence is TGTGCCAGCAGCCAAGATCGCTCCCAGGGAGAGGCCCAGTACTTC.

The sample holds many counts of this clonotype. The chain joins TRBV27 to TRBJ1-2; 7 bases are a match to TRBD1. CDR1 and CDR2 from the germline V gene are MNHEY and SMNVEV (reference sequence). The junction had 12 bases not matched to a gene; V was cut back by 4 bases and J by 4 bases. The CDR3 contains 16 residues. CDR3 DNA: TGTGCCAGCAGTTCCAGACCCCCGGACAGGCTCTATGGCTACACCTTC. Its translation is CASSSRPPDRLYGYTF.

This clonotype was detected only a few times. This chain links TRBV6-6 with TRBJ2-2; 9 nucleotides line up with TRBD1. Germline V gene lookup returns CDR1 MNHNY and CDR2 SVGAGI (reference sequence). CDR3 length equals 16 residues. Germline trimming cut 1 base from V and 6 bases from J; bases unmatched to any gene: 6. This CDR3 is CASSYLGQGGPGELFF. For the CDR3, the DNA is TGTGCCAGCAGTTACTTGGGACAGGGAGGGCCCGGGGAGCTGTTTTTT.

There are many counts of this clonotype. The V gene is TRBV28, the J gene TRBJ2-7; 8 bases line up with TRBD2. Germline assignment: CDR1 MDHEN and CDR2 SYDVKM. The J segment lost 5 bases and the V segment lost 2 bases, leaving 11 bases of the junction unmatched. This CDR3 has 16 amino acids. CDR3 coding DNA: TGTGCCAGCAGTTTAGGGGGCGGGGGGTTAGGTGACGAGCAGTACTTC. This gives the protein CASSLGGGGLGDEQYF.

This clonotype was observed many times. This chain links TRBV11-2 with TRBJ1-2; TRBD1 matches 11 bases. Trimming at V came to 5 bases and at J to 4 bases, leaving 6 bases not matched to a gene. This CDR3 region has 15 residues. Germline CDR1 SGHAT, CDR2 FQNNGV. DNA of the CDR3: TGTGCCAGCAGCCTCCGGGACAGGGGGGGCTATGGCTACACCTTC. Residues: CASSLRDRGGYGYTF.

This clonotype was seen ten or more times. This chain uses TRBV20-1 with TRBJ2-3, with D unclear. V was pared by 6 bases and J by 4 bases, with 5 bases between. Germline loops: CDR1 DFQATT, CDR2 SNEGSKA (reference sequence). This CDR3 region has 10 residues. Here the CDR3 reads CSARSDTQYF. DNA for the CDR3: TGCAGTGCCCGTTCAGATACGCAGTATTTT.

Regarding this clonotype: This could be a read error, since a much larger clone is one nucleotide away. This chain links TRBV24-1 with TRBJ1-1; no clear D gene. Per germline, CDR1 KGHDR and CDR2 SFDVKD. CDR3 length: 13 residues. Trimming shortened V by 2 bases and J by 6 bases, and 9 bases separated the two germline ends. DNA of the CDR3: TGTGCCACCAGTGATTACTTCGGGGCTGAAGCTTTCTTT. Translating it yields CATSDYFGAEAFF.